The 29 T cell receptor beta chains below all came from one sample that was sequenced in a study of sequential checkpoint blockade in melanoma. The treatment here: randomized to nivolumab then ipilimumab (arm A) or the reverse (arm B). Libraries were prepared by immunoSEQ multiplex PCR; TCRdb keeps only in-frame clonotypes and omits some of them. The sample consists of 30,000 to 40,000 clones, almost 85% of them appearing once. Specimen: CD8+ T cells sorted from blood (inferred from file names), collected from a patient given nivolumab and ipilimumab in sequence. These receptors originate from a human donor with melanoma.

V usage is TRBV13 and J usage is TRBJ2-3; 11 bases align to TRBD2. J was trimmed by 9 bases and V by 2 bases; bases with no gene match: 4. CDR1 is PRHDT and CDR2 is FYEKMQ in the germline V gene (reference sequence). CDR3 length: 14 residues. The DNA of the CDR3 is TGTGCCAGCAGCTTAAGTCTAGCGGGGGGAACGCAGTATTTT. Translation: CASSLSLAGGTQYF.

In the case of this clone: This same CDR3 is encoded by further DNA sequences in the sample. The CDR3 spells CASSQVSTGELFF. In nucleotides, the CDR3 is TGCGCCAGCAGCCAAGTGAGCACCGGGGAGCTGTTTTTT. The chain couples TRBV4-1 to TRBJ2-2; D gene uncertain. This CDR3 spans 13 amino acids. CDR1 and CDR2 from the germline V gene are MGHRA and YSYEKL. V was shortened by 1 base and J by 4 bases, with 4 bases between the two germline ends.

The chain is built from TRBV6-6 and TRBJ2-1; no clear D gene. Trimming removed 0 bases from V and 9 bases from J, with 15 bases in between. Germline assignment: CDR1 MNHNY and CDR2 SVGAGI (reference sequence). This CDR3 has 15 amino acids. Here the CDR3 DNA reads TGTGCCAGCAGTTACTCTGCAGGCTTAACGTTTGAGCAGTTCTTC. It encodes CASSYSAGLTFEQFF.

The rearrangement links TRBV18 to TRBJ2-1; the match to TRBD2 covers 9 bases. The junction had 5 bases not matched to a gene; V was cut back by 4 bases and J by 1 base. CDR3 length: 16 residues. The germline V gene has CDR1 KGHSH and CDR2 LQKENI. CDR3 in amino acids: CASSQTTSGSYNEQFF. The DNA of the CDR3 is TGTGCCAGCTCACAGACCACTAGCGGGTCCTACAATGAGCAGTTCTTC.

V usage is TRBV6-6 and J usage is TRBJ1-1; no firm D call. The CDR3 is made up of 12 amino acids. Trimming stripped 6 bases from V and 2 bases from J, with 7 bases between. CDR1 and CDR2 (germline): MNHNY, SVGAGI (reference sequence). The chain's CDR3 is CASSSGNTEAFF. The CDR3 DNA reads TGTGCCAGCAGCTCCGGTAACACTGAAGCTTTCTTT.

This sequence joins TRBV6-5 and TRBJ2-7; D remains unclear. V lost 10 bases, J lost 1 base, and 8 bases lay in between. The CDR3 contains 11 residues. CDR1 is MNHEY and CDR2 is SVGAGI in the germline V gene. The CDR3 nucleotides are TGTGCCATCCTACAGTCCTACGAGCAGTACTTC. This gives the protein CAILQSYEQYF.

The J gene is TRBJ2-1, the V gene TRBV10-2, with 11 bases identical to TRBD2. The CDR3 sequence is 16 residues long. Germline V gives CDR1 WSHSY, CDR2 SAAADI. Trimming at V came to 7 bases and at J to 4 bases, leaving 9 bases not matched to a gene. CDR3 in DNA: TGCGCCAGCATCAACCACTTAGCGGGAGGGTACAATGAGCAGTTCTTC. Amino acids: CASINHLAGGYNEQFF.

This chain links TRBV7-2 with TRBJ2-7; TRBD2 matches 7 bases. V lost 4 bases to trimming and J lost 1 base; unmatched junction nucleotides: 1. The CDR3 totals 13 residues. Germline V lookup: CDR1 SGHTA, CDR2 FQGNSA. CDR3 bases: TGTGCCAGCAGCTGGGGGGGGTCCTACGAGCAGTACTTC. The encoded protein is CASSWGGSYEQYF.

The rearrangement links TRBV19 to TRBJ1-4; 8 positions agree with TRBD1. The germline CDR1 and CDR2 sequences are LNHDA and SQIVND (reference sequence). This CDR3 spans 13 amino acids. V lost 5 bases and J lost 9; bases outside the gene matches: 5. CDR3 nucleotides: TGTGCCAGTAGTGCCTCAGGGGGCCAAAAACTGTTTTTT. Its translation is CASSASGGQKLFF.

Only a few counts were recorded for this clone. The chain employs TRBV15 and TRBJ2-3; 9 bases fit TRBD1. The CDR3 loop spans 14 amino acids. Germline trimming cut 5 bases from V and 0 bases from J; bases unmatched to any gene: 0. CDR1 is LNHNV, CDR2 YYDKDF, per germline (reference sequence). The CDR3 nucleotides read TGTGCCACCAGCGACAGGGGGAGCACAGATACGCAGTATTTT. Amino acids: CATSDRGSTDTQYF.

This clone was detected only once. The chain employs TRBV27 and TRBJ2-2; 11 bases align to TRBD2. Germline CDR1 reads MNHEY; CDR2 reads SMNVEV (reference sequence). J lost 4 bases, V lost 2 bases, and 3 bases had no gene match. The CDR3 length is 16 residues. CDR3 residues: CASSLGLAGGTGELFF. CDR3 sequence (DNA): TGTGCCAGCAGTTTAGGGCTAGCGGGGGGCACCGGGGAGCTGTTTTTT.

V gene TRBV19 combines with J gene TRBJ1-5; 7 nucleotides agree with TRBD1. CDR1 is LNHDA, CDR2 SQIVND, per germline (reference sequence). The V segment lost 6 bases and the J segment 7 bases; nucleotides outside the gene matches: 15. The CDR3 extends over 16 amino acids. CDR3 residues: CASSDGAGGFGQPQHF. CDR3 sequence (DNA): TGTGCCAGTAGCGATGGGGCAGGGGGATTCGGCCAGCCCCAGCATTTT.

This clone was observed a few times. The CDR3 region is CASRMGVLQHARNTIYF. The CDR3 DNA sequence: TGTGCCAGCAGGATGGGAGTGCTACAACACGCACGAAACACCATATATTTT. The gene calls are TRBV21-1 and TRBJ1-3. TRBV21-1 is flagged as a pseudogene. CDR3 length: 17 residues.

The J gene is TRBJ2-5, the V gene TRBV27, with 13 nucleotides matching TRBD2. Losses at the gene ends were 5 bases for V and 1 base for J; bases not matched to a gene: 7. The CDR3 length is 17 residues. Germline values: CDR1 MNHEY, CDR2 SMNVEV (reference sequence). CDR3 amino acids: CASSPGLAGVSQETQYF. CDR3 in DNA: TGTGCCAGCAGTCCAGGACTAGCGGGAGTCAGCCAAGAGACCCAGTACTTC.

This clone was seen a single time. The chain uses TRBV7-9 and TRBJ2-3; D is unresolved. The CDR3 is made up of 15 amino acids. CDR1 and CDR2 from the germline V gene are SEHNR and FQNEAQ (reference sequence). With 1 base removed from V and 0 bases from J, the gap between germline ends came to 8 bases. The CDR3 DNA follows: TGTGCCAGCAGCTTAGGAACGGGTAGCACAGATACGCAGTATTTT. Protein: CASSLGTGSTDTQYF.

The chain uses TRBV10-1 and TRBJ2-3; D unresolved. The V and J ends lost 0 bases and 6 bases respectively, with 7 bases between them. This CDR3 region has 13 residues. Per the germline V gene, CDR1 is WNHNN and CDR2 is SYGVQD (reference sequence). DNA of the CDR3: TGCGCCAGCAGTGAGTCGAACACGGATACGCAGTATTTT. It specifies CASSESNTDTQYF.

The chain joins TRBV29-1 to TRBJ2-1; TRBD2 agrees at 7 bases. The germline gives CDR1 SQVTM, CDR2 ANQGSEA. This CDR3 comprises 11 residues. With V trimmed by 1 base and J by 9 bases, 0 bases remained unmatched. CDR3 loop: CSVEGGGEQFF. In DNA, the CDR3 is TGCAGCGTTGAAGGGGGGGGTGAGCAGTTCTTC.

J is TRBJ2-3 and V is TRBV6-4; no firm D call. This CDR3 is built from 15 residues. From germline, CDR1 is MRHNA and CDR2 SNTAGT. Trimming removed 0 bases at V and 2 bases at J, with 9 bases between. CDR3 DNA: TGTGCCAGCAGTGACTCCGGCAGGTTCACAGATACGCAGTATTTT. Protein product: CASSDSGRFTDTQYF.

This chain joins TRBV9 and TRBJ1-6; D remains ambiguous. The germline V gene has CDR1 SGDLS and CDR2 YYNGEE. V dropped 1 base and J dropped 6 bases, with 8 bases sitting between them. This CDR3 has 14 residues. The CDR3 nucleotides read TGTGCCAGCAGCGTACAAGGAGCTAATTCACCCCTCCACTTT. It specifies CASSVQGANSPLHF.

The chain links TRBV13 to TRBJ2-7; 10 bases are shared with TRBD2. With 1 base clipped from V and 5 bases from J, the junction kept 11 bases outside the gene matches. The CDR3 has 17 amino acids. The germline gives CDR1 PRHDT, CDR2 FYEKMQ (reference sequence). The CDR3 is CASSLAFTSGGADEQYF. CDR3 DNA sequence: TGTGCCAGCAGCTTAGCCTTTACAAGCGGGGGGGCCGACGAGCAGTACTTC.

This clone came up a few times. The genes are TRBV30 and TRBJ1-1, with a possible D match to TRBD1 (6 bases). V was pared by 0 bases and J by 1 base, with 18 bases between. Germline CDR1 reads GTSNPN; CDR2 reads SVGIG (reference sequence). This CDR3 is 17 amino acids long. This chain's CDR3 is CAWSVPMQGTWNTEAFF. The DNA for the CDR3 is TGTGCCTGGAGTGTACCGATGCAGGGGACGTGGAACACTGAAGCTTTCTTT.

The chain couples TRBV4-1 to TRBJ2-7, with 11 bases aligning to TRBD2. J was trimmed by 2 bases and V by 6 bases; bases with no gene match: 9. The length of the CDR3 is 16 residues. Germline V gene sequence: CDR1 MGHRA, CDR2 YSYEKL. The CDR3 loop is CASRPASGGHPYEQYF. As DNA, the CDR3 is TGCGCCAGCAGGCCAGCTAGCGGGGGGCACCCCTACGAGCAGTACTTC.

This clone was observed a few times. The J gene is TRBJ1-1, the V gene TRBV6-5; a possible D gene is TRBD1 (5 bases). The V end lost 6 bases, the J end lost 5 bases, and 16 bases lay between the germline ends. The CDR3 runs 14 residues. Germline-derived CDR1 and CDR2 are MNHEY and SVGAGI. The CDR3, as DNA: TGTGCCAGCAGGATTGGGGGAGGAGGGACTGAAGCTTTCTTT. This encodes CASRIGGGGTEAFF.

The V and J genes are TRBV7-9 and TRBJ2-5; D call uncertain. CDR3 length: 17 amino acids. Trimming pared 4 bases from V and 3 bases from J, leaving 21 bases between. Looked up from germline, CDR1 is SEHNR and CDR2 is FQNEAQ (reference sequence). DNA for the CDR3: TGTGCCAGCAGCTCGATAGACACCACCCACACCAAAGAGACCCAGTACTTC. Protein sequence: CASSSIDTTHTKETQYF. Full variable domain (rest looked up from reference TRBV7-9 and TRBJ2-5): DTGVSQNPRHKITKRGQNVTFRCDPISEHNRLYWYRQTLGQGPEFLTYFQNEAQLEKSRLLSDRFSAERPKGSFSTLEIQRTEQGDSAMYLCASSSIDTTHTKETQYFGPGTRLLVL.

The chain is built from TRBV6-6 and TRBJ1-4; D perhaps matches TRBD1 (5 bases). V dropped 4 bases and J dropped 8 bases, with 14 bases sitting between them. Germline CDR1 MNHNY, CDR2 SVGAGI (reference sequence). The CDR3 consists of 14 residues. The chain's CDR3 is CASSWGRGVEKLFF. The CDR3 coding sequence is TGTGCCAGCAGTTGGGGCAGAGGTGTGGAAAAACTGTTTTTT.

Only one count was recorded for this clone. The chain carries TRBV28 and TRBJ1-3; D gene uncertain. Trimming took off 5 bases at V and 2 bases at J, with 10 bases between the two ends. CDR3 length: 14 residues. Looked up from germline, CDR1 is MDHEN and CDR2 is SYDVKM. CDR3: CASSTVYAGNTIYF. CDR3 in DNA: TGTGCCAGCAGTACGGTGTATGCTGGAAACACCATATATTTT.

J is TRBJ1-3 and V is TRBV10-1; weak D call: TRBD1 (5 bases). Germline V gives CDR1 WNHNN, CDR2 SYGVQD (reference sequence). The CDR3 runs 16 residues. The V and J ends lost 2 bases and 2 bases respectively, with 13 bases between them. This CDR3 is CASSEDSLLPGNTIYF. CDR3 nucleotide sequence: TGCGCCAGCAGTGAGGACAGTCTCCTACCTGGAAACACCATATATTTT.

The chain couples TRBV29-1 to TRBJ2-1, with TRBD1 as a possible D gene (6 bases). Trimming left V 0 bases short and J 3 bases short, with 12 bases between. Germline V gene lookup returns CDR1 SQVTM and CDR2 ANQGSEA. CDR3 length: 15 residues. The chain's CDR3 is CSVEDMDRGYNEQFF. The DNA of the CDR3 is TGCAGCGTTGAAGATATGGACAGAGGCTACAATGAGCAGTTCTTC.

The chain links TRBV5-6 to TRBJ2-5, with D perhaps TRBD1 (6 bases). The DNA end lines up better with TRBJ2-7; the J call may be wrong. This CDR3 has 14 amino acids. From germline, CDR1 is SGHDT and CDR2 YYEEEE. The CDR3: CASSFIGQYDEQYF. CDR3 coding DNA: TGTGCCAGCAGCTTCATTGGACAGTACGACGAGCAGTACTTC.